This T cell receptor beta chain was profiled in a study of high-grade serous ovarian cancer treatment subgroups (dated by TCRdb to 2020 to 2022). Background for the entire study: On average, sequencing produced about 14,000 reads and 6,500 to 7,500 unique TCR beta rearrangements for each sample. The study examined TCR beta repertoires in high-grade serous ovarian cancer patients who were grouped under a laparoscopic triage algorithm by complete gross resection or by neoadjuvant chemotherapy response. Of the approximately 30 patients in the cohort, around ten had no residual disease after primary surgery (R0), around ten were excellent NACT responders, and around ten were poor NACT responders. One primary tumor sample and two metastatic tumor samples were collected from each patient, for a total of 90 or so samples.

The 90 tumor samples were subjected to high-throughput TCR profiling using ImmunoSEQ. Concerning the study's data processing: Repertoire diversity metrics included richness (unique productive sequences), clonality, evenness and relatedness; Bhattacharyya coefficient assessed similarity between samples. A sensitivity analysis that removed TCRs with fewer than two reads produced consistent conclusions. TCRdb mirrors the immuneACCESS table, restricted to in-frame sequences. Some clones are absent from its copies; in checked studies, under half trace to an unresolved V gene, and the reason for the others is unknown. V and J calls and clone size follow that table, whereas D and trimming were derived from the DNA. Counted in this sample were 5,800 or so clones; approximately 68% of them appeared once. The top ten hold 13% to 15% of the sample. Overall results and qualifications from the work: The TCR repertoire analyses centered on CDR3, leaving CDR1 and CDR2 unanalyzed. TCR clonal relatedness correlated positively with neoantigen level and, by trend, with copy number variation and mutation load from whole-genome sequencing. Because bulk tumor TCR sequencing provided no spatial information, insight into HGSC tumor complexity and diversity was limited. Tumors from the same patient had repertoire similarity ranging from roughly 0.11 to 0.85, while tumors from different patients showed almost no similarity.

In the germline V gene, CDR1 corresponds to WSHSY and CDR2 to SAAADI. Trimming removed 4 bases from V and 1 base from J, leaving 9 bases between the germline ends. The CDR3 spans 14 residues, from the cysteine through the phenylalanine. Only CDR3 DNA is held: 42 bases, read in frame from base 1. Collection of tumor samples took place before definitive surgery or chemotherapy. Genomic DNA extraction was performed by the MD Anderson Biospecimen Extraction Resource, and TCR sequencing was carried out by the MD Anderson Cancer Genomics Laboratory. Remarks on this clone: Its antigen remains unidentified. Per-base qualities were not stored, and no clone one base away is much larger.

The sequence is built from TRBV10-2 and TRBJ2-3; a tentative D match to TRBD1 spans 6 bases. Source material: tumor tissue. This receptor was taken from a human donor with high-grade serous ovarian cancer. In nucleotide form, the sequence is TGCGCCAGCAGTGGGACAGCGCGCACAGATACGCAGTATTTT. Its coded protein is CASSGTARTDTQYF.